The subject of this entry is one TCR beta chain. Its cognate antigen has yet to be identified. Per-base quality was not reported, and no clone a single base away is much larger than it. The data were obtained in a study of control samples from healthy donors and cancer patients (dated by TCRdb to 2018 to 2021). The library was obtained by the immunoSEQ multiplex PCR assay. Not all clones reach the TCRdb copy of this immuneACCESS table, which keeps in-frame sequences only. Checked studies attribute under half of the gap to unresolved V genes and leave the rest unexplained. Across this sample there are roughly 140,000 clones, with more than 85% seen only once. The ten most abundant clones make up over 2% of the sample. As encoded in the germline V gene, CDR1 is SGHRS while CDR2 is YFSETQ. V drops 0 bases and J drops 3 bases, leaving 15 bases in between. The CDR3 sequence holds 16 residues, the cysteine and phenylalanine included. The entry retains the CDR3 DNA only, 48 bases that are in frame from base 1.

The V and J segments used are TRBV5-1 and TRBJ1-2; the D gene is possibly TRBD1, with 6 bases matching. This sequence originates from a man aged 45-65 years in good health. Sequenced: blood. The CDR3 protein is CASSLDAGGADYGYTF. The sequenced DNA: TGCGCCAGCAGCTTGGATGCTGGGGGCGCAGACTATGGCTACACCTTC.